This T cell receptor beta chain was recovered during a study of multiple sclerosis patients with progressive multifocal leukoencephalopathy. The germline CDR1 and CDR2 sequences are ENHRY and SYGVKD. The CDR3 runs to 13 residues. Germline trimming cut 9 bases from V and 1 base from J; bases unmatched to any gene: 5. Time point defined: roughly 13 months of natalizumab therapy. TCRdb's copy holds only in-frame clones and misses some; the assay was immunoSEQ multiplex PCR. The table lists 20,000 to 25,000 clones, more than 85% of them singletons. The input for sequencing was PBMCs, taken from a patient treated with natalizumab. The receptor was isolated from a man in his thirties or forties with multiple sclerosis. This rearrangement joins TRBV10-3 to TRBJ1-1, with TRBD1 matching 7 bases. The CDR3 loop reads CAIQGSPNTEAFF. As DNA, the CDR3 is TGTGCCATACAGGGGTCGCCGAACACTGAAGCTTTCTTT.